The rows below give T cell receptor beta chains drawn from one sample of a study of blood T cell repertoires in COVID-19. Sequencing was performed with immunoSEQ multiplex PCR; in TCRdb, only in-frame clones are kept and a portion is missing. The data show some 120,000 clones, around 86% seen once. Sequenced sample: peripheral blood. These receptors came from a man aged 70-80 years with acute or convalescent COVID-19. CDR3s include the opening cysteine and the closing phenylalanine or tryptophan. Each record gives: CDR3 protein, J gene, V gene.

cdr3_aa: CASSLNRGDYGYTF
j_call: TRBJ1-2
v_call: TRBV7-9

cdr3_aa: CASSFTAGNTIYF
j_call: TRBJ1-3
v_call: TRBV27

cdr3_aa: CASSLGTGPYGYTF
j_call: TRBJ1-2
v_call: TRBV7-2

cdr3_aa: CASSVAEGYGYTF
j_call: TRBJ1-2
v_call: TRBV9

cdr3_aa: CASSFETNYNEQFF
j_call: TRBJ2-1
v_call: TRBV5-4

cdr3_aa: CASSLRQVVNEQYF
j_call: TRBJ2-7
v_call: TRBV5-4

cdr3_aa: CATSDASTGTAYGYTF
j_call: TRBJ1-2
v_call: TRBV24-1

cdr3_aa: CASSPRTGAAGETQYF
j_call: TRBJ2-5
v_call: TRBV3-1/TRBV3-2

cdr3_aa: CASSSLFNNEQFF
j_call: TRBJ2-1
v_call: TRBV6-6

cdr3_aa: CASSWTSGRALPDEQFF
j_call: TRBJ2-1
v_call: TRBV2

cdr3_aa: CASSANNRGDYGYTF
j_call: TRBJ1-2
v_call: TRBV3-1/TRBV3-2

cdr3_aa: CASSFVRSMNTEAFF
j_call: TRBJ1-1
v_call: TRBV6-2/TRBV6-3

cdr3_aa: CASSSHSRGRTDTQYF
j_call: TRBJ2-3
v_call: TRBV7-2

cdr3_aa: CASRGGNTGELFF
j_call: TRBJ2-2
v_call: TRBV12-3/TRBV12-4

cdr3_aa: CAIAGASNEQYF
j_call: TRBJ2-7
v_call: TRBV10-3

cdr3_aa: CASSGRAGNSPLHF
j_call: TRBJ1-6
v_call: TRBV9

cdr3_aa: CASSVDSSQPQHF
j_call: TRBJ1-5
v_call: TRBV9

cdr3_aa: CASSSSGTGFIPYEQYF
j_call: TRBJ2-7
v_call: TRBV27

cdr3_aa: CASTMGAARQETQYF
j_call: TRBJ2-5
v_call: TRBV9

cdr3_aa: CASSFSGKLPSGNTIYF
j_call: TRBJ1-3
v_call: TRBV7-8

cdr3_aa: CASSYTRDTEAFF
j_call: TRBJ1-1
v_call: TRBV2

cdr3_aa: CASSVEGNQPQHF
j_call: TRBJ1-5
v_call: TRBV6-4

cdr3_aa: CASSSTHSSYNEQFF
j_call: TRBJ2-1
v_call: TRBV7-8

cdr3_aa: CASSRTSGVNTDTQYF
j_call: TRBJ2-3
v_call: TRBV4-2

cdr3_aa: CASSVGSNTGELFF
j_call: TRBJ2-2
v_call: TRBV7-7

cdr3_aa: CASSQGAGVPLDTEAFF
j_call: TRBJ1-1
v_call: TRBV4-2

cdr3_aa: CASSLVEGAYNEQFF
j_call: TRBJ2-1
v_call: TRBV5-1

cdr3_aa: CASSRSGSGTGELFF
j_call: TRBJ2-2
v_call: TRBV5-1

cdr3_aa: CASTPKQGRQYF
j_call: TRBJ2-7
v_call: TRBV6-5

cdr3_aa: CASTLTGVDGEQYF
j_call: TRBJ2-7
v_call: TRBV6-6

cdr3_aa: CATSRGETSNYGYTF
j_call: TRBJ1-2
v_call: TRBV15

cdr3_aa: CASSLSGNTGELFF
j_call: TRBJ2-2
v_call: TRBV9

cdr3_aa: CASSPGQGRNEQFF
j_call: TRBJ2-1
v_call: TRBV5-1

cdr3_aa: CASALDRGPYGYTF
j_call: TRBJ1-2
v_call: TRBV19

cdr3_aa: CASSQEGAGGSNEQFF
j_call: TRBJ2-1
v_call: TRBV4-2

cdr3_aa: CASSAQTSFTGNTIYF
j_call: TRBJ1-3
v_call: TRBV5-1

cdr3_aa: CASSLNTGELFF
j_call: TRBJ2-2
v_call: TRBV11-2